This passage covers 3 T cell receptor beta chains from one sample sequenced in a study of shared T cell receptors in the human thymus. Profiled with immunoSEQ multiplex PCR; TCRdb holds only in-frame clones, not every one. The table has more than 300,000 clones, 85% to 95% seen once. Sequenced material: thymocytes. The receptor set was obtained from a human donor.

This clone was seen more than once but under ten times. The chain has TRBV7-6 and TRBJ1-2; D is possibly TRBD1 (6 bases). The ends were cut back, 6 bases at V and 4 bases at J, with 12 bases in the middle. The CDR3 contains 13 residues. Germline values: CDR1 SGHVS, CDR2 FNYEAQ. The CDR3 bases are TGTGCCAGCAGATCAGGGGCAGGCTATGGCTACACCTTC. Translating it yields CASRSGAGYGYTF.

The V gene is TRBV6-5, the J gene TRBJ1-2; D uncertain. The V gene lost 7 bases and the J gene lost 5 bases, with 20 bases spanning the gap. Per the germline V gene, CDR1 is MNHEY and CDR2 is SVGAGI. This CDR3 contains 15 residues. The CDR3 is CASKFPSGVGYGYTF. CDR3 nucleotide sequence: TGTGCCAGCAAATTCCCCTCAGGAGTGGGTTATGGCTACACCTTC.

The chain joins TRBV5-1 to TRBJ2-3; the match to TRBD1 covers 8 bases. J gave up 6 bases and V 4 bases, and 4 bases lay outside the gene matches. Germline-derived CDR1 and CDR2 are SGHRS and YFSETQ. This CDR3 contains 13 residues. CDR3 sequence reads: CASSIDRGDTQYF. Written as DNA, the CDR3 is TGCGCCAGCAGCATCGACAGGGGCGATACGCAGTATTTT.